The rows below give T cell receptor beta chains drawn from one sample of a study of cytomegalovirus exposure and HLA in healthy donors. Data came from immunoSEQ multiplex PCR; TCRdb stores just in-frame clones and leaves some out. This table has around 180,000 clones, approximately 84% appearing once. Sequenced: PBMCs. All receptors derive from a girl aged 10-17 years in good health and CMV-seropositive. Both conserved end residues are part of each CDR3. Each record gives: clone size, D gene, V gene, J gene, CDR3 DNA, CDR3 protein. The D gene is left open where the match is weak. The size of a clone is reported for some rows only, either as once, few or many, or as a class for expanded clones.

size: few
D: -
V: TRBV7-3
J: TRBJ1-1
DNA: TGTGCCAGCAGCTTAAGGGGGGGCACTGAAGCTTTCTTT
CDR3: CASSLRGGTEAFF

size: -
D: -
V: TRBV4-2
J: TRBJ2-1
DNA: TGTGCCAGCAGCCAAGCGGCCGATAGGGGGGGGTCCTACAATGAGCAGTTCTTC
CDR3: CASSQAADRGGSYNEQFF

size: -
D: -
V: TRBV10-1
J: TRBJ1-1
DNA: TGCGCCAGCAGTGAGTATAAGGGGCCGCGTAAGGAGGCTTTCTTT
CDR3: CASSEYKGPRKEAFF

size: -
D: -
V: TRBV5-1
J: TRBJ1-1
DNA: TGCGCCAGCAGCCCCGTAAGGGTAGGGGTGAACACTGAAGCTTTCTTT
CDR3: CASSPVRVGVNTEAFF

size: -
D: -
V: TRBV7-8
J: TRBJ1-1
DNA: TGTGCCAGCAGCTTACGGGCCGGACGGGAGAACACTGAAGCTTTCTTT
CDR3: CASSLRAGRENTEAFF

size: -
D: -
V: TRBV4-1
J: TRBJ2-1
DNA: TGCGCCAGCAGCCAAGGTCTAGAAGGCGCCAATGAGCAGTTCTTC
CDR3: CASSQGLEGANEQFF

size: -
D: -
V: TRBV27
J: TRBJ2-2
DNA: TGTGCCAGCAGTTTATGGCAGGTTGACACCGGGGAGCTGTTTTTT
CDR3: CASSLWQVDTGELFF

size: -
D: TRBD1
V: TRBV5-8
J: TRBJ1-5
DNA: TGTGCCAGCAGCTTGAGGCAGGGGGGTCAGCCCCAGCATTTT
CDR3: CASSLRQGGQPQHF

size: once
D: TRBD1
V: TRBV27
J: TRBJ1-1
DNA: TGTGCCAGCAGCCGACAGGGGGGGGTGAACACTGAAGCTTTCTTT
CDR3: CASSRQGGVNTEAFF

size: once
D: -
V: TRBV5-1
J: TRBJ1-5
DNA: TGCGCCAGCAGCTTGGCCTACGGGAAAGAGCCCCAGCATTTT
CDR3: CASSLAYGKEPQHF

size: -
D: TRBD1
V: TRBV15
J: TRBJ2-7
DNA: TGTGCCACCAGCAGAGGTCGACAGGGGTACGAGCAGTACTTC
CDR3: CATSRGRQGYEQYF

size: -
D: TRBD1
V: TRBV6-1
J: TRBJ1-1
DNA: TGTGCCAGCAGGCGGGCAGGGGGCATTATTTCTGAAGCTTTCTTT
CDR3: CASRRAGGIISEAFF

size: few
D: TRBD2
V: TRBV6-6
J: TRBJ2-7
DNA: TGTGCCAGCAGCCGGGGACTAGCGGGGGGCTCCTACGAGCAGTACTTC
CDR3: CASSRGLAGGSYEQYF

size: -
D: TRBD2
V: TRBV5-1
J: TRBJ2-7
DNA: TGCGCCAGCAGCGGGAGACCGCGGGACTACTTCTACGAGCAGTACTTC
CDR3: CASSGRPRDYFYEQYF

size: -
D: -
V: TRBV12-5
J: TRBJ2-7
DNA: TGTGCTAGTGGCTGGACAGTCTACGAGCAGTACTTC
CDR3: CASGWTVYEQYF

size: -
D: -
V: TRBV5-1
J: TRBJ2-7
DNA: TGCGCCAGCAGCCGGGATAGCATCGAGCAGTACTTC
CDR3: CASSRDSIEQYF

size: -
D: -
V: TRBV4-1
J: TRBJ1-1
DNA: TGCGCCAGCAGCCTTCTCCTTTCGGGCACTGAAGCTTTCTTT
CDR3: CASSLLLSGTEAFF

size: once
D: TRBD1
V: TRBV4-1
J: TRBJ2-5
DNA: TGCGCCAGCAGCCCCCCAGGTCGACAGGGTACAGGGGAGACCCAGTACTTC
CDR3: CASSPPGRQGTGETQYF

size: once
D: -
V: TRBV19
J: TRBJ1-2
DNA: TGTGCCAGTAGTTCACTCTATGGCTACACCTTC
CDR3: CASSSLYGYTF

size: -
D: TRBD1
V: TRBV11-3
J: TRBJ1-2
DNA: TGTGCCAGCGGGACAGGGGCTAACTATGGCTACACCTTC
CDR3: CASGTGANYGYTF

size: once
D: -
V: TRBV28
J: TRBJ1-1
DNA: TGTGCCAGCACCACTGGCGGCCTAGTAGGGGATAACACTGAAGCTTTCTTT
CDR3: CASTTGGLVGDNTEAFF

size: -
D: -
V: TRBV2
J: TRBJ1-5
DNA: TGTGCCAGCGATGGTGGAGGGGACCAGCCCCAGCATTTT
CDR3: CASDGGGDQPQHF

size: once
D: -
V: TRBV5-1
J: TRBJ1-4
DNA: TGCGCCAGCAGCCCGACAGCAACTAATGAAAAACTGTTTTTT
CDR3: CASSPTATNEKLFF

size: -
D: -
V: TRBV6-5
J: TRBJ1-2
DNA: TGTGCCAGCAGTTACGACAGGCAATATGGCTACACCTTC
CDR3: CASSYDRQYGYTF

size: -
D: -
V: TRBV14
J: TRBJ2-7
DNA: TGTGCCAGCAGCCCTTTCGTCTCGGGGGACGAGCAGTACTTC
CDR3: CASSPFVSGDEQYF

size: few
D: -
V: TRBV6-1
J: TRBJ2-7
DNA: TGTGCCAGCAGGGCGCAGGAGGTTTCCTCTGGGGAGCAGTACTTC
CDR3: CASRAQEVSSGEQYF

size: -
D: TRBD1
V: TRBV2
J: TRBJ2-1
DNA: TGTGCCAGCAGTGGACAGGGGGCTCGCGAGCAGTTCTTC
CDR3: CASSGQGAREQFF

size: -
D: -
V: TRBV10-3
J: TRBJ2-1
DNA: TGTGCCATCACGTTCGCGGGGTCCTACAATGAGCAGTTCTTC
CDR3: CAITFAGSYNEQFF

size: -
D: -
V: TRBV7-9
J: TRBJ1-5
DNA: TGTGCCAGCAGCTTAGAGGCAGGGAATCAGCCCCAGCATTTT
CDR3: CASSLEAGNQPQHF

size: -
D: TRBD1
V: TRBV5-1
J: TRBJ2-7
DNA: TGCGCCAGCAGTCCCACCGGACAGGGTTCCTACGAGCAGTACTTC
CDR3: CASSPTGQGSYEQYF

size: -
D: -
V: TRBV5-4
J: TRBJ1-2
DNA: TGTGCCAGCAGCTTGCGGGTTCCAGATGGCTACACCTTC
CDR3: CASSLRVPDGYTF

size: -
D: TRBD2
V: TRBV2
J: TRBJ2-7
DNA: TGTGCCAGCAGTGGAATAGCGGGGGGCACGAGCGAGCAGTACTTC
CDR3: CASSGIAGGTSEQYF

size: -
D: TRBD1
V: TRBV11-3
J: TRBJ1-4
DNA: TGTGCCAGCTCCCCAGGGGGCGATGAAAAACTGTTTTTT
CDR3: CASSPGGDEKLFF

size: -
D: TRBD2
V: TRBV5-4
J: TRBJ2-7
DNA: TGTGCCAGCAGCTTGGACCCCAGCGGGGCTACCTACGAGCAGTACTTC
CDR3: CASSLDPSGATYEQYF

size: -
D: TRBD2
V: TRBV2
J: TRBJ2-1
DNA: TGTGCCAGCAGGGCCGGGACTAGCGGGGGTAATGAGCAGTTCTTC
CDR3: CASRAGTSGGNEQFF